This passage covers 20 T cell receptor beta chains from one sample sequenced in a study of HIV-infected children after antiretroviral therapy interruption. Treatment meaning: PENTA 11 planned treatment interruption arm or continuous ART arm. Unique molecular identifiers were included in an RNA-based 3' RACE TCR library. Each CDR3 protein gets one entry after TCRdb re-called the 3' RACE reads with MiXCR. The sample carries several thousand distinct CDR3 sequences, approximately 15% recorded once. Material: CD45RO+ CD8+ T cells from PBMCs, pooled from several time points, obtained from a donor given antiretroviral therapy, either interrupted or continuous. Subset meaning: memory CD8+ CD45RO+ CD45RA- T cells. The receptors were sampled from a pool of human donors with HIV.

There are many counts of this clonotype. The chain is built from TRBV28 and TRBJ1-2; 7 bases match TRBD1. Trimming removed 1 base from V and 0 bases from J; junction bases left unmatched: 2. The CDR3 covers 15 residues. Germline values: CDR1 MDHEN, CDR2 SYDVKM. In DNA, the CDR3 is TGTGCCAGCAGTTTATCAGGGGGGCCTAACTATGGCTACACCTTC. It is translated as CASSLSGGPNYGYTF.

This clonotype rates as medium-sized. This chain connects TRBV4-3 to TRBJ2-6, with D perhaps matching TRBD1 (6 bases). Trimming pared 0 bases from V and 2 bases from J, leaving 8 bases between. The CDR3 has 16 residues. Germline V CDR1 and CDR2: LGHNA, YSLEER. The CDR3 here is CASSQDGGAGANVLTF. The CDR3 region has the DNA TGCGCCAGCAGCCAAGATGGGGGCGCTGGGGCCAACGTCCTGACTTTC.

This clonotype appeared many times. This chain connects TRBV19 to TRBJ1-1, with TRBD1 matching 7 bases. The CDR3 has 13 residues. Trimming cost V 5 bases and J 4 bases; bases outside gene matches: 4. CDR1 LNHDA and CDR2 SQIVND come from the germline V gene (reference sequence). The CDR3 sequence is CASSYRGRTEAFF. CDR3 nucleotides: TGTGCCAGTAGTTATAGGGGGCGCACTGAAGCTTTCTTT.

Relative to its sample, this clonotype is medium-sized. The chain uses TRBV28 and TRBJ2-3, with D hard to call. CDR1 is MDHEN, CDR2 SYDVKM, per germline. The germline V and J ends were trimmed by 6 bases and 1 base, with 8 bases remaining between them. The CDR3 length is 13 residues. The CDR3 reads CASRTQGTDTQYF. The CDR3 DNA reads TGTGCCAGCAGGACTCAGGGCACAGATACGCAGTATTTT.

The chain combines TRBV9 with TRBJ2-7; no reliable D call. Between the trimmed V and J ends, which lost 0 bases and 5 bases, there was a span of 3 bases. The CDR3 runs to 11 residues. CDR1 is SGDLS, CDR2 YYNGEE, per germline. The CDR3 bases are TGTGCCAGCAGCGTAGGAGACGAGCAGTACTTC. This sequence encodes CASSVGDEQYF.

The chain combines TRBV10-1 with TRBJ2-7, with 9 bases fitting TRBD1. Trimming cost V 4 bases and J 1 base; bases outside gene matches: 5. The V gene's germline CDR1 is WNHNN and CDR2 SYGVQD (reference sequence). The CDR3 is 15 residues long. CDR3 amino acids: CASSAGQGVSYEQYF. CDR3 bases: TGCGCCAGCAGTGCGGGACAGGGCGTTTCCTACGAGCAGTACTTC.

The sample holds many counts of this clonotype. The chain is built from TRBV7-2 and TRBJ2-3; D not resolved. CDR1 and CDR2 (germline): SGHTA, FQGNSA. Trimming left V 4 bases short and J 2 bases short, with 1 base between. The CDR3 consists of 11 residues. CDR3 loop: CASSYTDTQYF. The CDR3, as DNA: TGTGCCAGCAGCTACACAGATACGCAGTATTTT.

This clonotype was recorded many times. The J gene is TRBJ2-3, the V gene TRBV5-5, with 7 bases that match TRBD1. V was pared by 5 bases and J by 2 bases, with 5 bases of the junction left unmatched. CDR1 is SGHKS and CDR2 is YYEKEE in the germline V gene (reference sequence). CDR3 length: 14 amino acids. The CDR3 loop is CASRTGSVTDTQYF. The DNA for the CDR3 is TGTGCCAGCAGGACAGGGAGCGTCACAGATACGCAGTATTTT.

This clonotype was seen many times. The genes are TRBV9 and TRBJ2-1; D is possibly TRBD1 or TRBD2 (5 bases each). The CDR3 contains 15 residues. Germline CDR1 reads SGDLS; CDR2 reads YYNGEE. V was cut by 0 bases and J by 5 bases, with 12 bases left in between. Written as DNA, the CDR3 is TGTGCCAGCAGCGTAGTCGGGACCGGTAACAATGAGCAGTTCTTC. This codes for CASSVVGTGNNEQFF.

The sample holds many counts of this clonotype. The chain is built from TRBV20-1 and TRBJ2-4; D gene unclear. Looked up from germline, CDR1 is DFQATT and CDR2 is SNEGSKA (reference sequence). The CDR3 covers 15 residues. Trimming took off 6 bases at V and 3 bases at J, with 18 bases between the two ends. CDR3 nucleotide sequence: TGCAGTGCCCCTCAGACGGGCTTCGTCAAAAACATTCAGTACTTC. Translated, it gives CSAPQTGFVKNIQYF.

The chain is built from TRBV5-1 and TRBJ2-4, with D unresolved. V was cut by 3 bases and J by 8 bases, with 12 bases left in between. Germline V CDR1 and CDR2: SGHRS, YFSETQ. The CDR3 covers 13 residues. The CDR3: CASSSARRDIQYF. DNA for the CDR3: TGCGCCAGCAGCTCCGCTAGACGGGACATTCAGTACTTC. Together with reference TRBV5-1 and TRBJ2-4, the CDR3 gives the full variable domain: KAGVTQTPRYLIKTRGQQVTLSCSPISGHRSVSWYQQTPGQGLQFLFEYFSETQRNKGNFPGRFSGRQFSNSRSEMNVSTLELGDSALYLCASSSARRDIQYFGAGTRLSVL.

By share, this clonotype counts as medium-sized. This chain connects TRBV28 to TRBJ2-4; unclear D gene. This CDR3 is 15 amino acids long. With 2 bases removed from V and 0 bases from J, the gap between germline ends came to 8 bases. Germline V CDR1 and CDR2: MDHEN, SYDVKM. The CDR3 DNA sequence: TGTGCCAGCAGTTTAAGGCTTTTAGCCAAAAACATTCAGTACTTC. Its translation is CASSLRLLAKNIQYF.

By share, this clonotype ranks as medium-sized. This chain uses TRBV5-1 with TRBJ1-3; no reliable D call. Looked up from germline, CDR1 is SGHRS and CDR2 is YFSETQ. V was shortened by 0 bases and J by 4 bases, with 8 bases between the two germline ends. This CDR3 is 14 amino acids long. The CDR3 region has the DNA TGCGCCAGCAGCTTGGGTGTGTCAGGAAACACCATATATTTT. Translation gives CASSLGVSGNTIYF.

The chain combines TRBV7-2 with TRBJ2-4; D possibly corresponds to TRBD1 (5 bases). The CDR3 sequence is 17 residues long. Germline loops: CDR1 SGHTA, CDR2 FQGNSA. Trimming cost V 1 base and J 0 bases, with 13 bases left between them. The CDR3 sequence is CASSLGHLGEAKNIQYF. The CDR3 region has the DNA TGTGCCAGCAGCTTAGGTCATCTAGGGGAAGCCAAAAACATTCAGTACTTC. Full variable domain (rest looked up from reference TRBV7-2 and TRBJ2-4): GAGVSQSPSNKVTEKGKDVELRCDPISGHTALYWYRQSLGQGLEFLIYFQGNSAPDKSGLPSDRFSAERTGGSVSTLTIQRTQQEDSAVYLCASSLGHLGEAKNIQYFGAGTRLSVL.

The V call is TRBV11-2, the J call TRBJ2-7; 8 nucleotides match TRBD1. Germline V gene data show CDR1 as SGHAT and CDR2 as FQNNGV. There are 13 residues in the CDR3. The J segment lost 2 bases and the V segment lost 4 bases, leaving 1 base of the junction unmatched. In nucleotides, the CDR3 is TGTGCCAGCAGCTCACAGGGGGCCTACGAGCAGTACTTC. Protein product: CASSSQGAYEQYF.

This chain uses TRBV12-3 or TRBV12-4 with TRBJ2-1; D perhaps matches TRBD2 (5 bases). The CDR3 extends over 16 amino acids. V was trimmed by 2 bases and J by 1 base, leaving 12 bases between them. The CDR3 protein is CASSLTWWESYNEQFF. DNA of the CDR3: TGTGCCAGCAGTTTAACTTGGTGGGAGTCCTACAATGAGCAGTTCTTC.

By share, this clonotype ranks as medium-sized. The V gene is TRBV7-3, the J gene TRBJ2-3, with D maybe TRBD2 (6 bases). This CDR3 has 16 amino acids. The germline CDR1 and CDR2 sequences are SGHTA and FQGTGA. V gave up 2 bases and J gave up 2 bases, with 14 bases separating them. The CDR3 coding sequence is TGTGCCAGCAGCTTACTTCCGGGGAGGAACACAGATACGCAGTATTTT. Protein: CASSLLPGRNTDTQYF.

This clonotype was detected many times. CDR3 region: CASSEARADGNQPQHF. The CDR3 nucleotides read TGTGCCAGCAGTGAAGCCAGGGCTGATGGCAATCAGCCCCAGCATTTT. V gene TRBV2 combines with J gene TRBJ1-5; possible D gene TRBD1, 5 bases. This CDR3 is 16 amino acids long. V lost 0 bases and J lost 2, with 11 bases in between. Germline V CDR1 and CDR2: SNHLY, FYNNEI.

This clonotype was picked up one time. In DNA, the CDR3 is TGTGCCAGCAGTTTGCGGCCACTCAGTTTCACAGATACGCAGTATTTT. Translated: CASSLRPLSFTDTQYF. The chain couples TRBV28 to TRBJ2-3; D is unclear. Germline CDR1 reads MDHEN; CDR2 reads SYDVKM. CDR3 length: 16 amino acids. Trimming cost V 3 bases and J 2 bases, with 15 bases left between them. The whole variable domain, remainder taken from reference TRBV28 and TRBJ2-3, is DVKVTQSSRYLVKRTGEKVFLECVQDMDHENMFWYRQDPGLGLRLIYFSYDVKMKEKGDIPEGYSVSREKKERFSLILESASTNQTSMYLCASSLRPLSFTDTQYFGPGTRLTVL.

This clonotype came up many times. This chain joins TRBV6-6 and TRBJ2-3; D perhaps matches TRBD1 (5 bases). This CDR3 comprises 15 residues. Germline V gene sequence: CDR1 MNHNY, CDR2 SVGAGI (reference sequence). V was shortened by 7 bases and J by 2 bases, with 16 bases between the two germline ends. The CDR3 protein is CASTFYRQPTDTQYF. The CDR3 DNA reads TGTGCCAGCACCTTTTACAGGCAACCCACAGATACGCAGTATTTT.